A single sample is the source of the 12 T cell receptor beta chains below, sequenced in a study of technical replicates of blood from a handful of donors. Profiled with immunoSEQ multiplex PCR; TCRdb holds only in-frame clones, not every one. This repertoire shows approximately 82,000 clones, roughly 95% found once; its top ten account for around 0.35%. Sequenced: T cells isolated from PBMCs. All receptors derive from a human donor in good health.

CDR3 in DNA: TGCAGCGCTGGGGCGGGAGGGACCTACGAGCAGTACTTC. This sequence encodes CSAGAGGTYEQYF. This chain joins TRBV29-1 and TRBJ2-5; the match to TRBD2 covers 9 bases. Judging by the DNA end, TRBJ2-7 fits better; the J call may be wrong. This CDR3 region has 13 residues. In germline, CDR1 is SQVTM, CDR2 ANQGSEA.

The chain combines TRBV9 with TRBJ2-7; 8 bases are shared with TRBD2. Germline CDR1 SGDLS, CDR2 YYNGEE. CDR3 size: 14 residues. The J segment lost 5 bases and the V segment lost 2 bases, leaving 6 bases of the junction unmatched. In DNA, the CDR3 is TGTGCCAGCAGCGTCTCGGGGGGGTCCCACGAGCAGTACTTC. Translated: CASSVSGGSHEQYF.

This clone appeared a single time. The J gene is TRBJ1-2, the V gene TRBV11-2; 7 bases fit TRBD1. Unmatched junction bases numbered 4, after V lost 1 base and J lost 8 bases. CDR3 length: 13 residues. Germline values: CDR1 SGHAT, CDR2 FQNNGV. DNA for the CDR3: TGTGCCAGCAGCTTAGCGAACAGGGGCGGCTACACCTTC. Its translation: CASSLANRGGYTF.

The chain is built from TRBV5-6 and TRBJ2-1, with TRBD1 as a possible D gene (5 bases). CDR3 length equals 13 residues. V lost 1 base to trimming and J lost 6 bases, with 8 bases between them. Germline lookup yields CDR1 SGHDT and CDR2 YYEEEE. CDR3 protein: CASSLYQGNEQFF. The CDR3 bases are TGTGCCAGCAGCTTGTATCAGGGCAATGAGCAGTTCTTC.

The V and J genes are TRBV6-5 and TRBJ2-2, with D maybe TRBD1 (5 bases). The CDR3 extends over 13 amino acids. Germline V gene data show CDR1 as MNHEY and CDR2 as SVGAGI. V dropped 1 base and J dropped 8 bases, with 8 bases sitting between them. For the CDR3, the DNA is TGTGCCAGCAGTTACTTGGGGCAGGGGGAGCTGTTTTTT. Amino acids: CASSYLGQGELFF.

The V call is TRBV5-4, the J call TRBJ2-3, with TRBD2 matching 13 bases. Germline trimming cut 3 bases from V and 8 bases from J; bases unmatched to any gene: 3. Germline lookup yields CDR1 SGHNT and CDR2 YYREEE (reference sequence). The CDR3 length is 14 residues. The chain's CDR3 is CASSSGLAGPTQYF. The CDR3 DNA sequence: TGTGCCAGCAGCTCGGGACTAGCGGGGCCTACGCAGTATTTT.

The V and J genes are TRBV5-4 and TRBJ2-1; TRBD1 matches 10 bases. Trimming at V came to 3 bases and at J to 9 bases, leaving 6 bases not matched to a gene. Germline CDR1 is SGHNT and CDR2 is YYREEE (reference sequence). The CDR3 has 14 residues. In DNA, the CDR3 is TGTGCCAGCAGCTCGGGACAGGGGTTTCCTGAGCAGTTCTTC. Its translation: CASSSGQGFPEQFF.

The chain uses TRBV4-1 and TRBJ2-4; 14 bases map to TRBD2. The V gene end was trimmed by 3 bases and the J gene end by 6 bases; junction bases not matched to a gene: 7. This CDR3 has 17 residues. CDR1 and CDR2 (germline): MGHRA, YSYEKL. Here the CDR3 DNA reads TGCGCCAGCAGCCAGTCCGGGACTAGCGGGAGAGGAAACATTCAGTACTTC. Translation gives CASSQSGTSGRGNIQYF.

The chain carries TRBV30 and TRBJ2-5; 10 bases map to TRBD2. Trimming took 2 bases from V and 5 from J; bases not matched to a gene: 5. The CDR3 consists of 14 residues. Germline V gives CDR1 GTSNPN, CDR2 SVGIG (reference sequence). CDR3 DNA sequence: TGTGCCTGGAGTATAATTAGCGGGGGGGAGACCCAGTACTTC. It is translated as CAWSIISGGETQYF.

The rearrangement links TRBV6-6 to TRBJ2-2; 7 bases are shared with TRBD1. The CDR3 has 14 amino acids. Germline trimming cut 11 bases from V and 7 bases from J; bases unmatched to any gene: 13. CDR1 is MNHNY and CDR2 is SVGAGI in the germline V gene (reference sequence). CDR3: CASREGQTIGELFF. In nucleotides, the CDR3 is TGTGCCTCTCGTGAGGGACAGACCATCGGGGAGCTGTTTTTT.

The chain combines TRBV28 with TRBJ2-7, with 9 nucleotides matching TRBD2. The CDR3 has 15 amino acids. Unmatched junction bases numbered 3, after V lost 0 bases and J lost 3 bases. Germline CDR1 reads MDHEN; CDR2 reads SYDVKM. The CDR3 protein is CASSLWTSGVYEQYF. The DNA for the CDR3 is TGTGCCAGCAGTTTATGGACTAGCGGAGTCTACGAGCAGTACTTC. The whole variable domain, filled in from reference TRBV28 and TRBJ2-7, reads DVKVTQSSRYLVKRTGEKVFLECVQDMDHENMFWYRQDPGLGLRLIYFSYDVKMKEKGDIPEGYSVSREKKERFSLILESASTNQTSMYLCASSLWTSGVYEQYFGPGTRLTVT.

The chain links TRBV11-2 to TRBJ2-7, with TRBD2 matching 13 bases. CDR3 length equals 17 residues. The V gene's germline CDR1 is SGHAT and CDR2 FQNNGV. V shed 5 bases, J shed 3 bases, and the junction held 10 bases outside the gene matches. The CDR3 sequence: CASSRLAGGSLHYEQYF. In DNA, the CDR3 is TGTGCCAGCAGCAGACTAGCGGGAGGTTCCTTACACTACGAGCAGTACTTC.